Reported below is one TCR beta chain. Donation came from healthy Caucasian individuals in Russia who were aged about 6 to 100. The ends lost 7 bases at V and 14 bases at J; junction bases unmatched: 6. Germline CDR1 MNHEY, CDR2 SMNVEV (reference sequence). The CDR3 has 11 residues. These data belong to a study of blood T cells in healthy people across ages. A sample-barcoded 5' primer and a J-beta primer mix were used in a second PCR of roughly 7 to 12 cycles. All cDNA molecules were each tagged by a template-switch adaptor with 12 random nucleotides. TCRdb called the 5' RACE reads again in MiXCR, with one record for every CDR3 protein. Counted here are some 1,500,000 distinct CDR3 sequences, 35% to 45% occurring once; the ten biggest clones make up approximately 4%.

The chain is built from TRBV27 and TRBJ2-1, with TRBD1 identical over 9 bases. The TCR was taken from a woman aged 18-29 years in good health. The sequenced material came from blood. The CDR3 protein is CASTLGQGKFF. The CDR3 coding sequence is TGTGCCAGCACCCTAGGACAGGGGAAGTTCTTC.